The 16 T cell receptor beta chains below were found in one sample sequenced in a study of blood T cells in healthy people across ages. A J-beta primer mix and a sample-barcoded 5' primer were used in a second PCR of about 7 to 12 cycles. TCRdb re-analysed the 5' RACE reads in MiXCR, keeping a single row per CDR3 protein. This table holds roughly 680,000 distinct CDR3 sequences, over 40% found once. The sequencing sample was made of blood. The receptors come from a woman aged 80 or over in good health.

In this sample, this clonotype turned up a few times. The chain links TRBV28 to TRBJ2-2; TRBD1 agrees at 8 bases. The CDR3 runs 15 residues. V shed 6 bases and J 4 bases; nucleotides not matched to a gene: 7. Germline V gene sequence: CDR1 MDHEN, CDR2 SYDVKM. The CDR3 bases are TGTGCCAGCAGAGCCGGGACAGGACCCACCGGGGAGCTGTTTTTT. This encodes CASRAGTGPTGELFF. Full variable domain (missing parts from reference TRBV28 and TRBJ2-2): DVKVTQSSRYLVKRTGEKVFLECVQDMDHENMFWYRQDPGLGLRLIYFSYDVKMKEKGDIPEGYSVSREKKERFSLILESASTNQTSMYLCASRAGTGPTGELFFGEGSRLTVL.

The chain couples TRBV12-3 or TRBV12-4 to TRBJ1-6; D call uncertain. V lost 5 bases and J 6 bases, leaving 8 bases between the germline ends. The CDR3 extends over 13 amino acids. The CDR3 DNA follows: TGTGCCAGCAGTCGCAGCGCTAATTCACCCCTCCACTTT. Translating gives CASSRSANSPLHF.

V usage is TRBV6-5 and J usage is TRBJ2-4; the D gene is possibly TRBD2 (6 bases). The DNA end is a closer match to TRBJ2-7, so the J assignment may be wrong. Germline V gene lookup returns CDR1 MNHEY and CDR2 SVGAGI. CDR3 length: 15 amino acids. This CDR3 reads CASSYPLGGRNEQYF. DNA of the CDR3: TGTGCCAGCAGTTACCCGCTTGGAGGGAGAAACGAGCAGTACTTC.

The chain is built from TRBV28 and TRBJ2-2; D gene ambiguous. The CDR3 has 16 residues. Per the germline V gene, CDR1 is MDHEN and CDR2 is SYDVKM. V dropped 2 bases and J dropped 1 base, with 11 bases sitting between them. This CDR3 is CASSLDSQRNTGELFF. The CDR3 region has the DNA TGTGCCAGCAGTTTAGATTCGCAGAGGAACACCGGGGAGCTGTTTTTT.

The chain combines TRBV24-1 with TRBJ2-7; D may be TRBD2 (6 bases). Trimming left V 3 bases short and J 0 bases short, with 11 bases between. The CDR3 is 15 amino acids. Germline V gene sequence: CDR1 KGHDR, CDR2 SFDVKD. In DNA form, the CDR3 reads TGTGCCACCAGTGATCCCCGACTAGACTCCTACGAGCAGTACTTC. This codes for CATSDPRLDSYEQYF.

The chain combines TRBV24-1 with TRBJ1-2; D unresolved. Germline CDR1 KGHDR, CDR2 SFDVKD. This CDR3 is built from 12 residues. V dropped 1 base and J dropped 6 bases, with 5 bases sitting between them. Written as DNA, the CDR3 is TGTGCCACCAGTGATTTTCTGCATGGCTACACCTTC. Translation gives CATSDFLHGYTF.

As regards this clonotype: Just one base apart from a much larger clone, this may be a read error. The gene calls are TRBV2 and TRBJ2-7; D perhaps matches TRBD2 (6 bases). CDR1 and CDR2 (germline): SNHLY, FYNNEI. This CDR3 is built from 15 residues. The V gene lost 4 bases and the J gene lost 7 bases, with 20 bases spanning the gap. This chain's CDR3 is CASSAAGLGNNEQYF. The CDR3 nucleotides are TGTGCCAGCAGTGCGGCGGGACTGGGAAACAATGAGCAGTACTTC.

The chain couples TRBV4-2 to TRBJ1-4, with TRBD1 as a possible D gene (5 bases). CDR3 length: 16 residues. V was cut by 0 bases and J by 7 bases, with 15 bases left in between. Germline-derived CDR1 and CDR2 are LGHNA and YNFKEQ. The DNA for the CDR3 is TGTGCCAGCAGCCAAGATCAGGCGAGGGGTGCTGAAAAACTGTTTTTT. Protein: CASSQDQARGAEKLFF.

The genes are TRBV19 and TRBJ2-1; no firm D call. The CDR3 totals 14 residues. In germline, CDR1 is LNHDA, CDR2 SQIVND (reference sequence). V was clipped by 3 bases and J by 6 bases, with 12 bases between them. The DNA for the CDR3 is TGTGCCAGTAGTATTCAGGTCTCGCTCAATGAGCAGTTCTTC. Its translation: CASSIQVSLNEQFF.

The chain uses TRBV28 and TRBJ2-5; 7 bases align to TRBD1. The DNA matches TRBJ2-7 better at its end, which makes the J call doubtful. The germline V gene has CDR1 MDHEN and CDR2 SYDVKM. The CDR3 sequence is 14 residues long. The CDR3 DNA sequence: TGTGCCAGCAGCCGCTCCGGGACAGCCTACGAGCAGTACTTC. Its protein is CASSRSGTAYEQYF.

The chain employs TRBV20-1 and TRBJ1-6; maybe TRBD1 (6 bases). The V end lost 5 bases, the J end lost 10 bases, and 21 bases lay between the germline ends. The CDR3 is made up of 15 amino acids. Germline V lookup: CDR1 DFQATT, CDR2 SNEGSKA (reference sequence). The CDR3 loop is CSAVISRGQGSPLHF. As DNA, the CDR3 is TGCAGTGCTGTGATAAGCAGGGGCCAGGGGTCACCCCTCCACTTT.

Comment on this clonotype: A single base separates this from a much larger clone, so it may be a read error. This sequence joins TRBV12-3 or TRBV12-4 and TRBJ1-2; D is uncertain. The CDR3 has 11 amino acids. CDR3 in amino acids: CASSNFYGCTF. CDR3 sequence (DNA): TGTGCCAGCAGCAACTTTTATGGCTGCACCTTC.

This clonotype was picked up many times. This chain connects TRBV20-1 to TRBJ2-3; the match to TRBD2 covers 13 bases. Unmatched junction bases numbered 7, after V lost 1 base and J lost 6 bases. CDR1 is DFQATT, CDR2 SNEGSKA, per germline (reference sequence). This CDR3 is 16 amino acids long. CDR3 sequence reads: CSARAGTSGNQDTQYF. For the CDR3, the DNA is TGCAGTGCTAGAGCGGGGACTAGCGGGAATCAGGATACGCAGTATTTT.

The chain uses TRBV28 and TRBJ1-6, with D uncertain. The CDR3 extends over 12 amino acids. V lost 5 bases and J 15 bases, leaving 14 bases between the germline ends. Germline loops: CDR1 MDHEN, CDR2 SYDVKM. CDR3 protein: CASSLGRIVLHF. The CDR3 coding sequence is TGTGCCAGCAGTCTTGGACGGATCGTCCTCCACTTT.

The chain joins TRBV20-1 to TRBJ2-2; D gene uncertain. Germline assignment: CDR1 DFQATT and CDR2 SNEGSKA (reference sequence). V lost 1 base, J lost 11 bases, and 11 bases lay in between. This CDR3 region has 12 residues. CDR3 DNA: TGCAGTGCTAGAGTTAATAGAGGAGAGCTGTTTTTT. Encoded protein: CSARVNRGELFF.

The V gene is TRBV12-3 or TRBV12-4, the J gene TRBJ2-7; 8 positions match TRBD1. The CDR3 spans 14 residues. With 10 bases clipped from V and 6 bases from J, the junction kept 14 bases outside the gene matches. DNA for the CDR3: TGTGCCACATGTCCGACAGGGGAAGTAGGCGAGCAGTACTTC. It specifies CATCPTGEVGEQYF.